These 5 T cell receptor beta chains came from one sample sequenced in a study of OX40 agonist ivuxolimab in advanced cancers. The data were produced by immunoSEQ multiplex PCR, yet TCRdb's version contains in-frame clones alone and is incomplete. The sample includes 60,000 or so clones, roughly 87% of them seen just once. This material consisted of CD4+ or CD8+ T cells sorted from blood, taken in a trial of the OX40 agonist ivuxolimab. The source is an adult with an advanced solid tumor such as melanoma, head and neck, liver or kidney cancer.

The table lists this clone with a few counts. The chain couples TRBV7-9 to TRBJ2-5; D remains ambiguous. Germline assignment: CDR1 SEHNR and CDR2 FQNEAQ (reference sequence). This CDR3 spans 11 amino acids. The V gene lost 2 bases and the J gene lost 5 bases, with 3 bases spanning the gap. CDR3 nucleotides: TGTGCCAGCAGCTTAATGGAGACCCAGTACTTC. Translating gives CASSLMETQYF.

The chain uses TRBV10-2 and TRBJ2-7; no reliable D call. The germline V gene encodes CDR1 WSHSY and CDR2 SAAADI. Trimming cost V 3 bases and J 0 bases, with 6 bases left between them. The CDR3 extends over 13 amino acids. CDR3 region: CASSDPGSYEQYF. CDR3 nucleotide sequence: TGCGCCAGCAGTGACCCGGGCTCCTACGAGCAGTACTTC.

This rearrangement joins TRBV6-5 to TRBJ2-7; D possibly matches TRBD1 or TRBD2 (5 bases each). Germline lookup yields CDR1 MNHEY and CDR2 SVGAGI. This CDR3 has 15 amino acids. V shed 2 bases and J shed 4 bases, with 15 bases lying between them. The CDR3 loop is CASSYGGTQPYEQYF. As DNA, the CDR3 is TGTGCCAGCAGTTACGGTGGGACCCAGCCTTACGAGCAGTACTTC.

The chain carries TRBV28 and TRBJ2-7; 10 nucleotides agree with TRBD1. The germline V gene encodes CDR1 MDHEN and CDR2 SYDVKM. This CDR3 contains 12 residues. V lost 6 bases to trimming and J lost 12 bases; unmatched junction nucleotides: 8. In DNA, the CDR3 is TGTGCCAGCAGGATCGGACAGGGGGTTCCGTACTTC. Translated, it gives CASRIGQGVPYF.

The gene calls are TRBV28 and TRBJ1-2; D perhaps matches TRBD1 (6 bases). Trimming took 6 bases from V and 4 from J, leaving 18 bases between them. The CDR3 spans 15 residues. Germline values: CDR1 MDHEN, CDR2 SYDVKM. CDR3 in DNA: TGTGCCAGCAGCGATCCGGGACAACCTTCCTATGGCTACACCTTC. It yields the protein CASSDPGQPSYGYTF.